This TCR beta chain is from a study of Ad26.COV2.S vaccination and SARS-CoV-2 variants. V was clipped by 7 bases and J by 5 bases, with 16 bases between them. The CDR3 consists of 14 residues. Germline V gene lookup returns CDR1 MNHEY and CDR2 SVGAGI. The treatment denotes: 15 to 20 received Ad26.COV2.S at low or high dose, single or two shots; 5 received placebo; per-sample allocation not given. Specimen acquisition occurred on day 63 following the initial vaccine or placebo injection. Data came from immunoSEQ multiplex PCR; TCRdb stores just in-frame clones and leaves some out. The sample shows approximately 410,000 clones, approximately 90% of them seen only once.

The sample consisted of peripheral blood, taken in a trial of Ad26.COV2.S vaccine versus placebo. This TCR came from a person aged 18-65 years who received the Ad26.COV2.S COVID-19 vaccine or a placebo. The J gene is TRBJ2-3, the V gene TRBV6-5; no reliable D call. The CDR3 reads CASISIPHKDTQYF. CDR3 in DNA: TGTGCCAGCATTTCCATCCCCCACAAAGATACGCAGTATTTT.